The 19 T cell receptor beta chains reported below all come from one sample, sequenced in a study of T cells in Graves' hyperthyroidism and ophthalmopathy. Researchers amplified the TCR beta CDR3 regions from RNA transcripts. The HTBI set primed first-round TCR CDR3 RT-PCR. MiXCR, applied by TCRdb to the multiplex PCR reads, yields one record per CDR3 protein. The sample gives roughly 500,000 distinct CDR3 sequences, more than 11% of which show up once; almost 6% is in the top ten. Sequencing was carried out using blood. These receptors all come from a woman in her thirties with Graves' hyperthyroidism that later progressed to Graves' ophthalmopathy.

This clonotype came up many times. The V call is TRBV20-1, the J call TRBJ2-3, with 11 positions matching TRBD2. CDR1 is DFQATT, CDR2 SNEGSKA, per germline (reference sequence). Trimming took 7 bases from V and 2 from J; bases not matched to a gene: 8. The CDR3 sequence is 15 residues long. The CDR3 DNA sequence: TGCAGTGTTTCCGCTAGCGGGGGGAACACAGATACGCAGTATTTT. Translating it yields CSVSASGGNTDTQYF.

In this sample, this clonotype turned up many times. V is TRBV2 and J is TRBJ1-1; D gene unclear. The CDR3 runs 13 residues. Germline assignment: CDR1 SNHLY and CDR2 FYNNEI. V dropped 6 bases and J dropped 1 base, with 9 bases sitting between them. The CDR3 region has the DNA TGTGCCAGCAGGAAGCTGCCGAACACTGAAGCTTTCTTT. Protein sequence: CASRKLPNTEAFF.

This rearrangement joins TRBV11-2 to TRBJ2-5, with TRBD2 as a possible D gene (7 bases). CDR3 length: 16 residues. V lost 4 bases to trimming and J lost 4 bases, with 19 bases between them. Germline assignment: CDR1 SGHAT and CDR2 FQNNGV. CDR3 DNA: TGTGCCAGCAGCTCCGTCCGGGGGGCGGCAACAGAGACCCAGTACTTC. As protein: CASSSVRGAATETQYF.

This clonotype was seen many times. V is TRBV29-1 and J is TRBJ2-1; 9 positions match TRBD1. The germline V gene has CDR1 SQVTM and CDR2 ANQGSEA. The length of the CDR3 is 13 residues. V lost 4 bases and J lost 9; bases outside the gene matches: 7. The CDR3 DNA reads TGCAGCGTTGGAGGACAGGGGATCACTGAGCAGTTCTTC. It translates to CSVGGQGITEQFF.

This sequence joins TRBV29-1 and TRBJ1-1; D remains unclear. The CDR3 consists of 10 residues. V lost 6 bases, J lost 7 bases, and 9 bases lay in between. In germline, CDR1 is SQVTM, CDR2 ANQGSEA. CDR3 region: CSVVNLEAFF. The CDR3 region has the DNA TGCAGCGTGGTCAATCTTGAAGCTTTCTTT.

This rearrangement joins TRBV25-1 to TRBJ2-1; TRBD2 agrees at 7 bases. The CDR3 runs to 13 residues. Trimming cost V 9 bases and J 7 bases; bases outside gene matches: 9. CDR1 is MGHDK and CDR2 is SYGVNS in the germline V gene. CDR3 protein: CASTGTTTNEQFF. The CDR3 region has the DNA TGTGCCAGTACCGGGACTACTACAAATGAGCAGTTCTTC.

This rearrangement joins TRBV7-9 to TRBJ2-3, with TRBD1 as a possible D gene (6 bases). The germline CDR1 and CDR2 sequences are SEHNR and FQNEAQ (reference sequence). The length of the CDR3 is 14 residues. The V end lost 5 bases, the J end lost 4 bases, and 13 bases lay between the germline ends. The CDR3 spells CASSQPQGPDTQYF. The CDR3, as DNA: TGTGCCAGCAGCCAACCCCAGGGGCCAGATACGCAGTATTTT.

Only a few counts were recorded for this clonotype. The V call is TRBV6-9, the J call TRBJ2-2; D gene ambiguous. Looked up from germline, CDR1 is MNHGY and CDR2 is SVAAGI. CDR3 size: 13 residues. Trimming stripped 3 bases from V and 5 bases from J, with 7 bases between. CDR3 sequence (DNA): TGTGCCAGCAGTTACTTGGGAACCGGGGAGCTGTTTTTT. Translation: CASSYLGTGELFF.

This clonotype occurred many times. The chain carries TRBV6-1 and TRBJ1-4; D is perhaps TRBD1 (5 bases). This CDR3 has 17 residues. Trimming shortened V by 5 bases and J by 0 bases, and 16 bases separated the two germline ends. CDR1 is MNHNS and CDR2 is SASEGT in the germline V gene. The CDR3 is CASSSPLGHTTNEKLFF. The DNA of the CDR3 is TGTGCCAGCAGTTCACCCCTAGGACACACAACTAATGAAAAACTGTTTTTT.

Ten or more counts support this clonotype. J is TRBJ2-7 and V is TRBV6-2 or TRBV6-3, with D perhaps matching TRBD2 (6 bases). CDR3 size: 15 residues. The germline V gene has CDR1 MNHEY and CDR2 SVGEGT. Trimming pared 5 bases from V and 2 bases from J, leaving 16 bases between. The CDR3 loop reads CASSLSLGLPYEQYF. The CDR3 DNA follows: TGTGCCAGCAGTCTTAGCCTCGGACTACCCTACGAGCAGTACTTC.

This clonotype was counted many times. The rearrangement uses TRBV6-1 and TRBJ1-5; 9 nucleotides align to TRBD1. V shed 4 bases, J shed 2 bases, and the junction held 6 bases outside the gene matches. The CDR3 loop spans 16 amino acids. Looked up from germline, CDR1 is MNHNS and CDR2 is SASEGT. CDR3 sequence: CASSGLWTGGNQPQHF. CDR3 DNA: TGTGCCAGCAGTGGCCTATGGACAGGGGGCAATCAGCCCCAGCATTTT.

This clonotype appeared many times. This sequence joins TRBV3-1 and TRBJ1-3; D unclear. The germline V and J ends were trimmed by 0 bases and 4 bases, with 10 bases remaining between them. Looked up from germline, CDR1 is LGHDT and CDR2 is YNNKEL (reference sequence). The CDR3 has 15 residues. CDR3 in DNA: TGTGCCAGCAGCCAAGAAGGCTTAATCGGAAACACCATATATTTT. Translating it yields CASSQEGLIGNTIYF.

In the case of this clonotype: A read error is possible here, since a much larger clone lies one base away. This chain links TRBV18 with TRBJ2-7; 9 bases agree with TRBD1. The germline V gene has CDR1 KGHSH and CDR2 LQKENI. The CDR3 is 14 amino acids. The CDR3 loop reads CASSLRDRVSEQHF. DNA for the CDR3: TGTGCCAGCTCCCTCCGGGACAGGGTTTCCGAGCAGCACTTC.

This clonotype was counted between two and nine times. The chain recombines TRBV7-8 with TRBJ1-5, with no clear D. Germline V gene lookup returns CDR1 SGHVS and CDR2 FQNEAQ. The length of the CDR3 is 15 residues. V shed 1 base and J shed 4 bases, with 11 bases lying between them. For the CDR3, the DNA is TGTGCCAGCAGCTTAGGTGAGGTGGGGAATCAGCCCCAGCATTTT. Translation: CASSLGEVGNQPQHF.

Note on this clonotype: An end of the junction does not agree with germline; a read error may underlie this. The chain carries TRBV7-9 and TRBJ2-5, with D possibly TRBD2 on 5 matching bases. CDR3 length: 14 residues. Germline V lookup: CDR1 SEHNR, CDR2 FQNEAQ (reference sequence). The CDR3: CASGLAKEEETQYF. In nucleotides, the CDR3 is TGTGCCAGCGGCTTAGCTAAGGAGGAGGAGACCCAGTACTTC.

This clonotype occurred many times. The rearrangement joins TRBV11-3 to TRBJ2-2; 9 positions agree with TRBD2. J was trimmed by 8 bases and V by 3 bases; bases with no gene match: 4. The germline V gene encodes CDR1 SGHNT and CDR2 YENEEA. This CDR3 spans 14 amino acids. The CDR3 loop is CASSFLAGSGELFF. DNA of the CDR3: TGTGCCAGCAGCTTTCTAGCGGGGAGTGGGGAGCTGTTTTTT.

The CDR3 region has the DNA TGCGCCAGCAGCCAGGGGGTGAGCGGCTACACCTTC. It is translated as CASSQGVSGYTF. The chain employs TRBV5-1 and TRBJ1-2; TRBD1 aligns across 7 bases. The CDR3 extends over 12 amino acids. Germline V gives CDR1 SGHRS, CDR2 YFSETQ. Trimming cost V 4 bases and J 8 bases; bases outside gene matches: 5.

Remarks on this clonotype: A read error may explain this, as a much larger clone is one base away. The CDR3 reads CASSQVEGAYEKLFF. The CDR3 nucleotides read TGTGCCAGCAGCCAAGTGGAGGGGGCTTATGAAAAACTGTTTTTT. The chain uses TRBV3-1 and TRBJ1-4; 7 bases match TRBD1. Unmatched junction bases numbered 5, after V lost 1 base and J lost 6 bases. The CDR3 has 15 amino acids. CDR1 is LGHDT and CDR2 is YNNKEL in the germline V gene (reference sequence).

Many counts were recorded for this clonotype. This chain connects TRBV12-3 or TRBV12-4 to TRBJ1-2, with D possibly matching TRBD1 (5 bases). Trimming cost V 6 bases and J 1 base, with 12 bases left between them. CDR3 size: 14 residues. The DNA for the CDR3 is TGTGCCAGCAGGTTCCTGGGGGATAACTATGGCTACACCTTC. It is translated as CASRFLGDNYGYTF.